The T cell receptor beta chain described here comes from a study of T cell repertoires in cytomegalovirus infection (dated by TCRdb to 2018 to 2020). Broadly, across the study: Donor HLA type was relevant to the analysis, as public TCR beta signatures indicated carriage of CMV infection together with the matching HLA type. Study-wide findings and limitations: In the ex vivo response, HLA-C-restricted CMV-specific TCR beta clonotypes were dominant, and in two of eight donors the single most frequent clonotype came from this HLA-C-restricted group. In both this cohort and an independent cohort of some 350 donors, the cumulative frequency of public TCR beta family members distinguished carriers of CMV infection plus the relevant HLA type.

According to the germline V gene, CDR1 reads LGHNT and CDR2 reads FRNRAP. V and J lose 0 bases and 0 bases, and a span of 9 bases separates them. The CDR3 contains 16 residues, cysteine and phenylalanine counted. Only the CDR3 DNA stays, 48 bases, in frame from base 1. Data came from an Illumina HiSeq 1500. TCRdb redid the processing of the public reads, applying fastp at Q25 and MiXCR, and retained in-frame beta chains. Every distinct CDR3 protein forms one entry, paired with its most common genes and DNA. The sample includes approximately 320,000 distinct CDR3 sequences, with over 7.5% observed a single time. The top ten clonotypes cover around 4.5% of the sample. Note on this clonotype: It lacks a known antigen. Base qualities are missing; no much larger clone stands one base away.

The chain links TRBV12-5 with TRBJ1-5; matching of 5 bases hints at TRBD1 as the D gene. The clonotype originates from a human donor in good health (CMV status not recorded). Some clones in this sample may be carry-over from other donors' samples. Sequencing was performed on PBMCs. The CDR3 has the sequence CASGLVLGDSNQPQHF. The nucleotide sequence reads TGTGCTAGTGGTTTGGTACTAGGGGATAGCAATCAGCCCCAGCATTTT.